The TCR beta chain under discussion was sequenced for a study of T cell changes during pregnancy in multiple sclerosis. V dropped 5 bases and J dropped 7 bases, with 15 bases sitting between them. From germline, CDR1 is SGDLS and CDR2 YYNGEE. CDR3 length: 13 amino acids. Only in-frame clones appear in the TCRdb table, and some are missing; sequencing was by immunoSEQ multiplex PCR. In the table there are some 100,000 clones, 90% to 95% of which are singletons. This rearrangement joins TRBV9 to TRBJ2-5, with a weak D call TRBD1 (6 bases). The source was peripheral blood, collected in the second trimester of pregnancy. This clonotype was sampled from a female donor with multiple sclerosis, enrolled in a pregnancy study. CDR3 in amino acids: CASSSPGTMTQYF. CDR3 coding DNA: TGTGCCAGCAGTTCACCGGGGACAATGACCCAGTACTTC.